This TCR beta chain was identified during a study of neoadjuvant nivolumab and ipilimumab in lung cancer. Using immunoSEQ multiplex PCR, the repertoire was profiled, and TCRdb retains in-frame clones only, with some absent. This sample has roughly 4,000 clones; approximately 80% occur once, and the top ten carry 5.2%. Deletions cut 2 bases from V and 8 bases from J, with 16 bases between. This CDR3 is built from 14 residues. Germline lookup yields CDR1 SGHDT and CDR2 YYEEEE. The source was normal lung tissue adjacent to the tumor, collected after neoadjuvant nivolumab, alone or with ipilimumab, at or shortly before surgery. The chain is built from TRBV5-6 and TRBJ1-2; weak D call: TRBD1 (5 bases). The sequence derives from an adult with non-small cell lung cancer. Some clones in this sample may be carry-over from other donors' samples. CDR3 nucleotide sequence: TGTGCCAGCAGCTTCAGTTCCTGGGGGAAAGGCTACACCTTC. Protein sequence: CASSFSSWGKGYTF.